The source of this TCR beta chain is a study of control samples from healthy donors and cancer patients (TCRdb year 2020). V is trimmed back by 6 bases and J by 2 bases, and the junction contains 9 bases that no gene match accounts for. Including cysteine and phenylalanine, the CDR3 has 15 amino acids. Only CDR3 DNA remains: 45 bases, in frame from the first base. Looking up the germline V gene yields CDR1 MDHEN and CDR2 SYDVKM. Comment on this clone: It lacks a known antigen. Base qualities are not provided; no much larger clone lies one nucleotide away.

Library preparation used the immunoSEQ multiplex PCR assay. In its TCRdb copy, this immuneACCESS table keeps in-frame sequences only and misses some clones. Where compared with another copy, unresolved V genes explain less than half of these, and the others have no known cause. For this sample the table gives 10,000 to 15,000 clones, of which over 75% were detected only once. Jointly, the top ten make up around 2.8% of the sample. The sample consisted of formalin-fixed, paraffin-embedded tissue. The sequence was obtained from a male donor with melanoma. The sequence is built from TRBV28 and TRBJ2-5, with 7 bases matching TRBD2. The DNA is as follows: TGTGCCAGCAGGCGCGGACTAGAAACACAAGAGACCCAGTACTTC. It specifies CASRRGLETQETQYF.